These 19 T cell receptor beta chains share one sample of origin, sequenced in a study of blood T cell repertoires in COVID-19. The method was immunoSEQ multiplex PCR; TCRdb's version includes in-frame clones alone and lacks a portion of them. The top ten clones hold about 2.9% of a sample with about 400,000 clones, around nine tenths of them seen once. The sequencing input was peripheral blood. Receptor source: a human donor in a cohort sampled during active COVID-19.

The chain joins TRBV6-6 to TRBJ1-2; D remains ambiguous. Trimming took off 5 bases at V and 8 bases at J, with 18 bases between the two ends. This CDR3 spans 14 amino acids. Germline CDR1 reads MNHNY; CDR2 reads SVGAGI (reference sequence). The chain's CDR3 is CASSLSEGAGGYTF. The CDR3 coding sequence is TGTGCCAGCAGTCTCTCCGAGGGAGCGGGAGGCTACACCTTC.

The CDR3 is CASRVSKSTDTQYF. The CDR3 nucleotides are TGTGCCAGCAGGGTTAGTAAGAGCACAGATACGCAGTATTTT. The J gene is TRBJ2-3, the V gene TRBV27, with D unresolved. CDR1 and CDR2 from the germline V gene are MNHEY and SMNVEV (reference sequence). Trimming removed 6 bases from V and 0 bases from J, with 10 bases in between. CDR3 size: 14 residues.

The CDR3 sequence is CASSRGRDTEAFF. For the CDR3, the DNA is TGTGCCAGCAGCAGGGGCAGGGACACTGAAGCTTTCTTT. This chain uses TRBV7-7 with TRBJ1-1, with D possibly TRBD1 on 5 matching bases. The ends were cut back, 5 bases at V and 3 bases at J, with 10 bases in the middle. Germline V CDR1 and CDR2: SSHAT, FNYEAQ (reference sequence). The CDR3 contains 13 residues.

J is TRBJ1-2 and V is TRBV3-1 (or the pseudogene TRBV3-2); D is unresolved. V lost 0 bases and J lost 4, with 9 bases in between. Per germline, CDR1 LGHDT and CDR2 YNNKEL (reference sequence). This CDR3 contains 14 residues. DNA for the CDR3: TGTGCCAGCAGCCAAGATCGGGGATCCTATGGCTACACCTTC. Protein sequence: CASSQDRGSYGYTF.

The chain is built from TRBV28 and TRBJ2-7; 10 bases line up with TRBD1. V was clipped by 4 bases and J by 4 bases; unmatched bases: 10. Per the germline V gene, CDR1 is MDHEN and CDR2 is SYDVKM. The CDR3 is made up of 16 amino acids. The CDR3 here is CASSSRDRGQGYEQYF. The CDR3 nucleotides read TGTGCCAGCAGTTCCCGGGACAGGGGCCAAGGGTACGAGCAGTACTTC.

The chain joins TRBV6-1 to TRBJ2-6; maybe TRBD1 (5 bases). This CDR3 spans 16 amino acids. Germline V CDR1 and CDR2: MNHNS, SASEGT. Trimming pared 2 bases from V and 0 bases from J, leaving 8 bases between. For the CDR3, the DNA is TGTGCCAGCAGTGAAAGGGGCGACTCTGGGGCCAACGTCCTGACTTTC. Translating it yields CASSERGDSGANVLTF.

The genes are TRBV7-3 and TRBJ1-6, with a weak D call TRBD1 (5 bases). CDR1 SGHTA and CDR2 FQGTGA come from the germline V gene. This CDR3 comprises 16 residues. V lost 3 bases and J lost 5, with 14 bases in between. Here the CDR3 reads CASSLFGGFHNSPLHF. In nucleotides, the CDR3 is TGTGCCAGCAGCTTGTTCGGGGGTTTCCATAATTCACCCCTCCACTTT.

The chain recombines TRBV27 with TRBJ1-1; weak D call: TRBD1 (5 bases). CDR3 length: 16 amino acids. Trimming stripped 5 bases from V and 4 bases from J, with 20 bases between. Germline CDR1 MNHEY, CDR2 SMNVEV (reference sequence). The CDR3 here is CASSPRGGLGRTEAFF. The CDR3 nucleotides are TGTGCCAGCAGTCCGCGGGGGGGGTTGGGCCGCACTGAAGCTTTCTTT.

This rearrangement joins TRBV6-5 to TRBJ2-7, with 7 nucleotides matching TRBD1. V was clipped by 0 bases and J by 4 bases; unmatched bases: 6. This CDR3 is built from 15 residues. Germline V gene data show CDR1 as MNHEY and CDR2 as SVGAGI. The CDR3 spells CASSYSTGEGYEQYF. The CDR3 DNA reads TGTGCCAGCAGTTACTCCACAGGGGAAGGATACGAGCAGTACTTC.

This chain joins TRBV6-1 and TRBJ2-5; TRBD2 aligns across 14 bases. After removal of 4 bases from V and 4 bases from J, the junction contained 8 bases not matched to a gene. The CDR3 covers 17 residues. The V gene's germline CDR1 is MNHNS and CDR2 SASEGT. The CDR3 region is CASSVAGTSGSGETQYF. CDR3 in DNA: TGTGCCAGCAGTGTAGCCGGGACTAGCGGGAGTGGAGAGACCCAGTACTTC.

V usage is TRBV9 and J usage is TRBJ2-5; D unresolved. The CDR3 has 14 amino acids. In germline, CDR1 is SGDLS, CDR2 YYNGEE. Trimming pared 1 base from V and 7 bases from J, leaving 14 bases between. This CDR3 reads CASSVPPVDGTQYF. DNA of the CDR3: TGTGCCAGCAGCGTACCTCCGGTCGATGGGACCCAGTACTTC.

This clone has only one observation. The chain carries TRBV3-1 (or the pseudogene TRBV3-2) and TRBJ2-2, with D maybe TRBD2 (5 bases). The CDR3 runs to 16 residues. Between the trimmed V and J ends, which lost 2 bases and 1 base, there was a span of 11 bases. Germline assignment: CDR1 LGHDT and CDR2 YNNKEL (reference sequence). CDR3 sequence: CASSQTKAVNTGELFF. CDR3 DNA sequence: TGTGCCAGCAGCCAAACAAAAGCGGTGAACACCGGGGAGCTGTTTTTT.

This clone was seen just once. The V and J genes are TRBV2 and TRBJ2-2; 9 bases match TRBD2. This CDR3 has 14 amino acids. Germline V CDR1 and CDR2: SNHLY, FYNNEI. V was pared by 8 bases and J by 6 bases, with 7 bases of the junction left unmatched. CDR3 residues: CASAEREVSGELFF. CDR3 DNA: TGTGCCAGCGCAGAGCGGGAGGTCTCCGGGGAGCTGTTTTTT.

The genes are TRBV5-1 and TRBJ2-2, with 7 bases matching TRBD2. After removal of 0 bases from V and 4 bases from J, the junction contained 6 bases not matched to a gene. Germline CDR1 SGHRS, CDR2 YFSETQ. The CDR3 has 16 residues. The DNA of the CDR3 is TGCGCCAGCAGCTTGGAGGCGGGGGATAGCACCGGGGAGCTGTTTTTT. Amino acid sequence: CASSLEAGDSTGELFF.

The chain carries TRBV15 and TRBJ2-1; no definite D call. Germline loops: CDR1 LNHNV, CDR2 YYDKDF (reference sequence). CDR3 length: 14 residues. The V end was cut by 1 base, the J end by 7 bases, with 11 bases between. As DNA, the CDR3 is TGTGCCACCAGCAGAGGGGTTGGCAGGAATGAGCAGTTCTTC. Amino acid sequence: CATSRGVGRNEQFF. The full variable domain, with the rest looked up from reference TRBV15 and TRBJ2-1, is DAMVIQNPRYQVTQFGKPVTLSCSQTLNHNVMYWYQQKSSQAPKLLFHYYDKDFNNEADTPDNFQSRRPNTSFCFLDIRSPGLGDTAMYLCATSRGVGRNEQFFGPGTRLTVL.

J is TRBJ2-2 and V is TRBV7-3; D is uncertain. V lost 3 bases, J lost 1 base, and 6 bases lay in between. Germline V gene lookup returns CDR1 SGHTA and CDR2 FQGTGA. The CDR3 is made up of 14 amino acids. The CDR3 coding sequence is TGTGCCAGCAGCTTTTCCAGGAACACCGGGGAGCTGTTTTTT. Translated: CASSFSRNTGELFF.

This chain links TRBV27 with TRBJ2-7; D unclear. Between the trimmed V and J ends, which lost 8 bases and 0 bases, there was a span of 14 bases. CDR1 is MNHEY and CDR2 is SMNVEV in the germline V gene (reference sequence). The CDR3 is made up of 14 amino acids. CDR3 sequence: CASRRGRTSYEQYF. The CDR3 nucleotides are TGTGCCAGCCGACGAGGTAGAACCTCCTACGAGCAGTACTTC.

The chain employs TRBV30 and TRBJ2-7; 9 nucleotides line up with TRBD1. The CDR3 has 13 amino acids. The V gene end was trimmed by 5 bases and the J gene end by 0 bases; junction bases not matched to a gene: 2. From germline, CDR1 is GTSNPN and CDR2 SVGIG (reference sequence). The CDR3: CAWDRGTSYEQYF. The CDR3 DNA sequence: TGTGCCTGGGACAGGGGGACCTCCTACGAGCAGTACTTC. Together with reference TRBV30 and TRBJ2-7, the CDR3 gives the full variable domain: SQTIHQWPATLVQPVGSPLSLECTVEGTSNPNLYWYRQAAGRGLQLLFYSVGIGQISSEVPQNLSASRPQDRQFILSSKKLLLSDSGFYLCAWDRGTSYEQYFGPGTRLTVT.

V gene TRBV2 combines with J gene TRBJ2-5, with 16 bases aligning to TRBD2. The CDR3 spans 16 residues. Germline V gene lookup returns CDR1 SNHLY and CDR2 FYNNEI. Trimming took 7 bases from V and 4 from J; bases not matched to a gene: 6. Here the CDR3 reads CASNSGLAGGPETQYF. The CDR3 bases are TGTGCCAGCAACTCGGGACTAGCGGGGGGGCCAGAGACCCAGTACTTC.